This T cell receptor beta chain was recorded in a study of shared clonotypes between healthy human individuals (dated by TCRdb to the early 2020s). For context, the study as a whole: The cohort comprised a couple of women and a few men aged 18 to 49 years. The study deeply sequenced blood TCR repertoires of five healthy adults to estimate repertoire size and the extent of clonotype sharing between individuals. Per donor, three plates each were used for CD4 naive and CD4 memory, two for CD8 naive, and one for CD8 memory. Per donor, leukapheresis produced somewhere between about 0.94 and 8.9 billion PBMCs. Libraries were prepared and TCR repertoires were sequenced by different laboratories using diverse techniques, in order to increase sequencing depth and limit assay-specific biases. On the study overall, not on this receptor specifically: Naive subsets generally had larger estimated clonotype richness than memory subsets. Based on pairwise subsampling, the degree of clonotype sharing among donors was expected to be affected by sequencing depth. Higher generation probabilities were observed for clonotypes shared by all four sorted-subset donors than for non-shared clonotypes. Incomplete sequencing was indicated by rarefaction of sorted-subset datasets, despite the large sequencing depth. Sampling was limited to blood, and TCR repertoires in tissue likely differ from TCR repertoires in blood. Because the study included only a small number of donors, the genetic and exposure-history diversity represented was limited. Around 5.4% of naive CD4, around 3.5% of naive CD8, roughly 2.4% of memory CD4, and 0.4% of memory CD8 clonotypes were shared across several donors.

The donors were healthy, HIV-negative adults who had no recently reported acute infections or vaccinations. Every donor was a Caucasian adult living in Nashville, Tennessee, USA. Magnetic negative selection was used to enrich CD4+ T cells, after which naive cells were positively selected on CD45RA and the negative fraction became the memory subset. After blood collection by leukapheresis, PBMCs were isolated using Ficoll-Histopaque density gradient centrifugation and then cryopreserved in the vapor phase of liquid nitrogen. Purity and quantity of every magnetically sorted T cell population were checked by analytical flow cytometry. Genomic DNA was isolated from each sorted fraction and quantified by UV absorbance on a Nanodrop 2000c. For this clone: Its binding antigen is unknown. No base qualities exist here, and no much larger clone lies one base off it.

TCR CDR3 regions were amplified from genomic DNA by multiplex PCR using the deep immunoSEQ assay. Extracted genomic DNA from each cell subset was spread evenly across all wells of several immunoSEQ 96-well plates, with each plate serving as a replicate. For sorted subsets, 200 to 250 ng of genomic DNA, equivalent to 25,000 to 35,000 T cell genomes, went into each replicate PCR. Purified libraries were measured with a Qubit 3.0 fluorometer, size-checked on a Bioanalyzer 2100, and measured again with the KAPA Library Quantification kit. Each immunoSEQ 96-well plate was sequenced on its own single-read 150-cycle Illumina NextSeq 550 flow cell. Regarding the original processing steps: Because the immunoSEQ output included only junctional sequences and no quality scores, the filtering could not be the same as the filtering used for full-length reads. Sequences were annotated with PyIR, a Python wrapper for IgBLAST v1.9, using IMGT germline references to assign V/J genes and CDR3. Reads were filtered out if the reads had weak V/J assignments (E-value above 1e-6), no CDR3, stop codons, out-of-frame junctions, or ambiguous translated residues. V3J clonotypes were defined as sequences sharing the same inferred V gene, J gene, and CDR3 amino acid sequence. To compute the percentage overlap between repertoires, the number of shared unique clonotypes was divided by the size of the smaller repertoire. RTK rarefaction, the Chao1 estimator, and Recon v2.1 estimates of unobserved clonotypes were used to assess repertoire richness. For all TCRbeta clonotypes obtained by the gDNA method from a few donors, generation probabilities were computed with OLGA. TCRdb mirrors the immuneACCESS table, restricted to in-frame sequences. Some clones are absent from its copies; in checked studies, under half trace to an unresolved V gene, and the reason for the others is unknown. That table supplies the V and J calls and clone size; D and trimming were determined from the DNA. The sample table holds around 2.3 million clones, of which roughly 95% were seen once. 0.13% of the sample is taken by the ten largest.

Specimen: naive CD4+ T cells sorted from blood. The cell subset or site label here, explained by the study, means: CD45RA+ positively selected. The sequence was collected from a man aged 18 to 29 in good health.

The DNA sequence follows: TGTGCCAGCAGCCGTGGACAGGGGGCCCTCTACGAGCAGTACTTC. Translated, it gives CASSRGQGALYEQYF. The chain was built from TRBV21-1 and TRBJ2-7; the table's D call, TRBD1, has no DNA check behind it. TRBV21-1 is shown as a pseudogene. The CDR3 covers 15 residues, taking in both the cysteine and the phenylalanine. The sequence is cut down to CDR3 DNA, 45 bases in frame from base 1.